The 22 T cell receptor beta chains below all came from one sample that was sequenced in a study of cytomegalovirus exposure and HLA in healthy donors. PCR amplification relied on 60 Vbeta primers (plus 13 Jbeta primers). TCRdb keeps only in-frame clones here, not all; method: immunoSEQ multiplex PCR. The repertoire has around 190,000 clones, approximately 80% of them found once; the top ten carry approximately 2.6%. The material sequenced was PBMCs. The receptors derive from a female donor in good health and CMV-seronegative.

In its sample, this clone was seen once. For the CDR3, the DNA is TGTGCCAGTAGTATAGAGCGGATTACTAATGAAAAACTGTTTTTT. Protein: CASSIERITNEKLFF. This sequence joins TRBV19 and TRBJ1-4, with unresolved D. From germline, CDR1 is LNHDA and CDR2 SQIVND (reference sequence). V dropped 0 bases and J dropped 2 bases, with 7 bases sitting between them. The CDR3 sequence is 15 residues long.

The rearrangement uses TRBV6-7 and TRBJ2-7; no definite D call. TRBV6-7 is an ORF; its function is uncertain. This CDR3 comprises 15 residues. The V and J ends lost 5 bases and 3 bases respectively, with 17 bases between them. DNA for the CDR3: TGTGCCAGCAGTGCCCCCCTCCACATGGTCTACGAGCAGTACTTC. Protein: CASSAPLHMVYEQYF.

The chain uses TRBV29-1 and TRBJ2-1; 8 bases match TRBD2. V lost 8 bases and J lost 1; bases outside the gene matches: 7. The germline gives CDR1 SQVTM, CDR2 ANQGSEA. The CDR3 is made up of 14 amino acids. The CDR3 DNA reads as TGCAGCTCATGGACTAGCTCTTCCTACAATGAGCAGTTCTTC. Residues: CSSWTSSSYNEQFF.

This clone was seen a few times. The chain's CDR3 is CATSRVPSGDTQYF. For the CDR3, the DNA is TGTGCCACCAGCAGAGTCCCATCCGGGGATACGCAGTATTTT. This chain joins TRBV15 and TRBJ2-3; D is undetermined. Per the germline V gene, CDR1 is LNHNV and CDR2 is YYDKDF (reference sequence). Deletions cut 1 base from V and 6 bases from J, with 11 bases between. This CDR3 comprises 14 residues.

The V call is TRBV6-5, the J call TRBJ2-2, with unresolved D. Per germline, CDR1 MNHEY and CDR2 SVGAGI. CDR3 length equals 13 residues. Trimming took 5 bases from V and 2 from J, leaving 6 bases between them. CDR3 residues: CASSTLNTGELFF. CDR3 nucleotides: TGTGCCAGCAGTACCCTAAACACCGGGGAGCTGTTTTTT.

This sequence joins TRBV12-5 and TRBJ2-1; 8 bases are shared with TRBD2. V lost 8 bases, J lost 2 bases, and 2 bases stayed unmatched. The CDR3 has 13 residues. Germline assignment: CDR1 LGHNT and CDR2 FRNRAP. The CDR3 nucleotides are TGTGCTAGTAAACTAGCGGCCTACAATGAGCAGTTCTTC. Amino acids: CASKLAAYNEQFF. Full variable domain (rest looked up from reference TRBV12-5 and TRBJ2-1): DARVTQTPRHKVTEMGQEVTMRCQPILGHNTVFWYRQTMMQGLELLAYFRNRAPLDDSGMPKDRFSAEMPDATLATLKIQPSEPRDSAVYFCASKLAAYNEQFFGPGTRLTVL.

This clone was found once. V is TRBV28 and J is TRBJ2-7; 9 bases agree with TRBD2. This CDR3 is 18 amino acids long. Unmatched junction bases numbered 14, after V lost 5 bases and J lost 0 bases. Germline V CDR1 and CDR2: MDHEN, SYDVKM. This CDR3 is CASSPPGLAKTVSYEQYF. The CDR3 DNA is TGTGCCAGCAGTCCACCGGGACTAGCAAAAACAGTCTCCTACGAGCAGTACTTC.

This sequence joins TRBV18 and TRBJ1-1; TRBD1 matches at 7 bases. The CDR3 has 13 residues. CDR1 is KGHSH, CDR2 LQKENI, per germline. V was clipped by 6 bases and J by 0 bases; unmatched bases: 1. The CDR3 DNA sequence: TGTGCCAGCTCTACAGGGGTGAACACTGAAGCTTTCTTT. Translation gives CASSTGVNTEAFF.

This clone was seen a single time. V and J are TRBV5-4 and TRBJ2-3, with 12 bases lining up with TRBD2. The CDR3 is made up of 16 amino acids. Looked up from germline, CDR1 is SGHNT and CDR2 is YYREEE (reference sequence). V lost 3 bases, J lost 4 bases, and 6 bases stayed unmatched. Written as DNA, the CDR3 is TGTGCCAGCAGCTCGACTAGCGGGGGTGCTGCAGATACGCAGTATTTT. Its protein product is CASSSTSGGAADTQYF. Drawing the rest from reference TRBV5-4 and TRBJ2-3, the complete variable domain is ETGVTQSPTHLIKTRGQQVTLRCSSQSGHNTVSWYQQALGQGPQFIFQYYREEENGRGNFPPRFSGLQFPNYSSELNVNALELDDSALYLCASSSTSGGAADTQYFGPGTRLTVL.

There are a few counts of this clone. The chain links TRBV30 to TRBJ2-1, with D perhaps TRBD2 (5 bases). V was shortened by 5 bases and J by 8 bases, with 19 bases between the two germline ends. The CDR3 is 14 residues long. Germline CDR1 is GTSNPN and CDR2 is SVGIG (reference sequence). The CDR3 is CAWHVGVPWDEQFF. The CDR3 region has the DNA TGTGCCTGGCATGTGGGAGTACCTTGGGATGAGCAGTTCTTC.

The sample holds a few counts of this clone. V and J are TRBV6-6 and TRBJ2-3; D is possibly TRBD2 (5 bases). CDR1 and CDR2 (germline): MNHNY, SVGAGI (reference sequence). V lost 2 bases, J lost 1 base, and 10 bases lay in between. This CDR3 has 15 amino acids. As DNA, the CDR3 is TGTGCCAGCAGTTACGTCGGGATAGGCACAGATACGCAGTATTTT. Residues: CASSYVGIGTDTQYF.

The CDR3 protein is CASRNLAGSQLQTNEKLFF. CDR3 in DNA: TGTGCCAGCAGGAACCTCGCGGGCAGCCAGTTACAAACTAATGAAAAACTGTTTTTT. The chain joins TRBV27 to TRBJ1-4, with D unresolved. V was pared by 6 bases and J by 1 base, with 24 bases between. Germline values: CDR1 MNHEY, CDR2 SMNVEV (reference sequence). CDR3 length: 19 amino acids.

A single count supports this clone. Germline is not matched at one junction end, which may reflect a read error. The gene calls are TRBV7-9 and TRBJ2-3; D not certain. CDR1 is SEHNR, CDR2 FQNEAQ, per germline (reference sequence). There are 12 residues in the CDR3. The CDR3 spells CSSSFATDTQYF. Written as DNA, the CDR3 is TGTTCCAGCAGCTTTGCGACAGATACGCAGTATTTT.

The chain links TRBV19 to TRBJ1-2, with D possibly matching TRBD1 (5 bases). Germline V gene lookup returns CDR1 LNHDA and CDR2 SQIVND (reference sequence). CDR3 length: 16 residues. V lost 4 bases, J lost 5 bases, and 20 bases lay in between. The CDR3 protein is CASSTSPTIRGYGYTF. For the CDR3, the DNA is TGTGCCAGTAGTACCTCCCCGACCATCCGGGGGTATGGCTACACCTTC.

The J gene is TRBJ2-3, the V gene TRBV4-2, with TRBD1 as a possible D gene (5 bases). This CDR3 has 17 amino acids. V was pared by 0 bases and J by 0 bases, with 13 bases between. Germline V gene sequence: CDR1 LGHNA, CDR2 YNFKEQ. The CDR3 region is CASSQDLTGLSTDTQYF. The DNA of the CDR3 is TGTGCCAGCAGCCAAGACTTAACAGGTCTTAGCACAGATACGCAGTATTTT.

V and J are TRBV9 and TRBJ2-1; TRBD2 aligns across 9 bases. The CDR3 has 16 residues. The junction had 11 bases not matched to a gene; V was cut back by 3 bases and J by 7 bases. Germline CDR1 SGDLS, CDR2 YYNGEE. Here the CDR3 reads CASSASGVAGGNEQFF. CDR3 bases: TGTGCCAGCAGCGCTAGCGGGGTGGCCGGTGGGAATGAGCAGTTCTTC.

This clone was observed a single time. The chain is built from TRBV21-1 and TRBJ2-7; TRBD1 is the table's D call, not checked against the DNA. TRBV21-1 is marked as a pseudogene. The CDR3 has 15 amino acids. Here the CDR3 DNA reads TGTGCCAGCAGCAAGGGACAGGGGGTCTCCTACGAGCAGTACTTC. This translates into CASSKGQGVSYEQYF.

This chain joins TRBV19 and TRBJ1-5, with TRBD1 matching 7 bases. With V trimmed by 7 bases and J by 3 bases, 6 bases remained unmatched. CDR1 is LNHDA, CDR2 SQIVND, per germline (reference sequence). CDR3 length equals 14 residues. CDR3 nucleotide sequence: TGTGCCAGTACAATAGGGGGCCCCAATCAGCCCCAGCATTTT. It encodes CASTIGGPNQPQHF.

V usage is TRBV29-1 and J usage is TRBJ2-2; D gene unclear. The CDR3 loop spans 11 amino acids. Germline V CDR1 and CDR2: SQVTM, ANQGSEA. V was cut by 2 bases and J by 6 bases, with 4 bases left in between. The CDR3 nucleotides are TGCAGCGTTGAAACAGCCGGGGAGCTGTTTTTT. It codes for CSVETAGELFF.

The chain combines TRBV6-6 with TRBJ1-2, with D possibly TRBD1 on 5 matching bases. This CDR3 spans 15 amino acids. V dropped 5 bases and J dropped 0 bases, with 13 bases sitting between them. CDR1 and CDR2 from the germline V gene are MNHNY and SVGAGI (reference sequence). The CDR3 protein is CASSHRGSTNYGYTF. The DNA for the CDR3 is TGTGCCAGCAGTCATCGGGGGTCTACTAACTATGGCTACACCTTC.

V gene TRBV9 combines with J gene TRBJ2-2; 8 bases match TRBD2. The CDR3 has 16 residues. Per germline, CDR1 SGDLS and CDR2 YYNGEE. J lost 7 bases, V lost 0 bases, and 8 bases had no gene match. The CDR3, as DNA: TGTGCCAGCAGCGTAGGGGGACTAGTGGCGGGCGGGGAGCTGTTTTTT. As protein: CASSVGGLVAGGELFF.

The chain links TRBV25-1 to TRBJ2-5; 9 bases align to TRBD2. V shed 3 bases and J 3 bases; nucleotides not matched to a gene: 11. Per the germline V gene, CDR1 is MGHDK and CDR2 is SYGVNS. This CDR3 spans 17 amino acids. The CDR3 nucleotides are TGTGCCAGCAGTGATTTGGCGTCGACTAGCGGTAAAGAGACCCAGTACTTC. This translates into CASSDLASTSGKETQYF.